These 12 T cell receptor beta chains share one sample of origin, sequenced in a study of cytomegalovirus exposure and HLA in healthy donors. PCR amplification relied on 60 Vbeta primers (plus 13 Jbeta primers). Repertoires were generated with immunoSEQ multiplex PCR, while TCRdb's copy carries only in-frame clones and drops some. This sample yields about 99,000 clones, of which around four fifths are seen a single time; 1.5% to 2% belongs to the top ten. The sample taken for sequencing was PBMCs. These receptors were obtained from a woman aged 35 to 49 in good health and CMV-seronegative.

This clone was counted between two and nine times. The genes are TRBV28 and TRBJ2-1, with D possibly matching TRBD2 (5 bases). Germline CDR1 and CDR2: MDHEN and SYDVKM. Trimming took 7 bases from V and 9 from J, leaving 19 bases between them. The CDR3 is 14 amino acids. CDR3 bases: TGTGCCAGCATCGGGCCCCACGAGGCGGGTGAGCAGTTCTTC. Amino acid sequence: CASIGPHEAGEQFF.

The chain couples TRBV28 to TRBJ1-2, with 7 bases fitting TRBD1. The CDR3 is 13 residues long. Trimming at V came to 7 bases and at J to 5 bases, leaving 7 bases not matched to a gene. Germline V lookup: CDR1 MDHEN, CDR2 SYDVKM. CDR3 in DNA: TGTGCCAGCACTCTCGGGACAGCTTATGGCTACACCTTC. Translation gives CASTLGTAYGYTF.

The chain combines TRBV28 with TRBJ1-2; possible D gene TRBD1, 6 bases. V was pared by 3 bases and J by 4 bases, with 15 bases between. The germline CDR1 and CDR2 sequences are MDHEN and SYDVKM. This CDR3 comprises 15 residues. CDR3 amino acids: CASSFDVAGAYGYTF. In nucleotides, the CDR3 is TGTGCCAGCAGTTTTGATGTAGCGGGGGCCTATGGCTACACCTTC.

The chain uses TRBV5-1 and TRBJ1-2; TRBD1 agrees at 10 bases. V lost 2 bases to trimming and J lost 5 bases; unmatched junction nucleotides: 9. Germline lookup yields CDR1 SGHRS and CDR2 YFSETQ. This CDR3 region has 16 residues. CDR3 bases: TGCGCCAGCAGCTTCTCCGGGACAGGGGACGCATATGGCTACACCTTC. Translation: CASSFSGTGDAYGYTF.

The chain is built from TRBV7-2 and TRBJ2-1, with 10 bases lining up with TRBD2. Per germline, CDR1 SGHTA and CDR2 FQGNSA. The length of the CDR3 is 17 residues. Trimming removed 1 base from V and 5 bases from J; junction bases left unmatched: 8. Here the CDR3 reads CASSLVPPGLANNEQFF. The CDR3 region has the DNA TGTGCCAGCAGCTTAGTTCCCCCGGGACTAGCGAACAATGAGCAGTTCTTC.

The CDR3 nucleotides are TGTGCCAGCAGCTTAGTAGCCACGTTCGCTACTACGTTAGGCTACACCTTC. It is translated as CASSLVATFATTLGYTF. The chain employs TRBV11-2 and TRBJ1-2; D remains ambiguous. The CDR3 is 17 amino acids. V was trimmed by 1 base and J by 8 bases, leaving 23 bases between them. Germline-derived CDR1 and CDR2 are SGHAT and FQNNGV.

Details on this clone: The same CDR3 also results from other DNA sequences found in this sample. V is TRBV7-9 and J is TRBJ2-2; maybe TRBD2 (6 bases). The CDR3 runs to 17 residues. CDR1 is SEHNR, CDR2 FQNEAQ, per germline (reference sequence). Trimming shortened V by 5 bases and J by 1 base, and 17 bases separated the two germline ends. The CDR3 sequence is CASSLGWLAENTGELFF. For the CDR3, the DNA is TGTGCCAGCAGCCTCGGGTGGTTAGCGGAGAACACCGGGGAGCTGTTTTTT.

This sequence joins TRBV13 and TRBJ1-1, with a possible D match to TRBD1 (5 bases). Germline V gene sequence: CDR1 PRHDT, CDR2 FYEKMQ (reference sequence). The CDR3 length is 13 residues. Trimming took off 5 bases at V and 6 bases at J, with 13 bases between the two ends. CDR3 nucleotides: TGTGCCAGCAGCCCGACAGCTCAGGCTGAAGCTTTCTTT. Translated, it gives CASSPTAQAEAFF.

This clone has just one count. The chain employs TRBV18 and TRBJ2-3, with D tentatively TRBD1 (6 bases). The V gene lost 4 bases and the J gene lost 3 bases, with 8 bases spanning the gap. Germline V gene lookup returns CDR1 KGHSH and CDR2 LQKENI. The CDR3 consists of 13 residues. The CDR3 DNA follows: TGTGCCAGCTCACGGGGGCCAACAGATACGCAGTATTTT. Translation: CASSRGPTDTQYF.

V is TRBV30 and J is TRBJ1-2, with D maybe TRBD1 (6 bases). The CDR3 has 14 residues. The germline gives CDR1 GTSNPN, CDR2 SVGIG (reference sequence). V was cut by 4 bases and J by 2 bases, with 14 bases left in between. The chain's CDR3 is CAWKDIGQNYGYTF. DNA of the CDR3: TGTGCCTGGAAGGATATCGGACAGAACTATGGCTACACCTTC.

V usage is TRBV7-9 and J usage is TRBJ2-7; D may be TRBD2 (5 bases). Trimming removed 6 bases at V and 3 bases at J, with 15 bases between. Germline loops: CDR1 SEHNR, CDR2 FQNEAQ (reference sequence). The CDR3 is 14 residues long. CDR3 DNA: TGTGCCAGCAGGGCCACGGGCCGGGACTACGAGCAGTACTTC. Translation gives CASRATGRDYEQYF.

This rearrangement joins TRBV6-6 to TRBJ1-2, with D uncertain. Germline CDR1 MNHNY, CDR2 SVGAGI (reference sequence). Trimming removed 4 bases at V and 7 bases at J, with 16 bases between. This CDR3 region has 14 residues. DNA for the CDR3: TGTGCCAGCAGTTCATTTTCGGGTCGGGGTGGCTACACCTTC. Its protein is CASSSFSGRGGYTF.